A single T cell receptor (beta chain) is shown here with its context. This clonotype was seen more than once but under ten times. There is no known antigen for this receptor. Per-nucleotide qualities are absent, and no much larger clonotype sits a single base away. This sample is drawn from a study of post-analysis software for immune sequencing data (dated by TCRdb to between 2015 and 2017). At the level of the whole study: Recorded disease courses included relapsing-remitting, secondary progressive and progressive-relapsing multiple sclerosis, with some patients lacking subtype annotation. The patient repertoires were set against under 12 previously published healthy control repertoires from donors whose ages ranged from roughly 6 to 25 years. A subset of samples was prepared in parallel using single-end sample barcoding, then pooled and co-amplified after Illumina adapter ligation. Results and caveats for the whole study, not just this receptor: When samples were clustered directly using the F measure, samples prepared in the same batch co-clustered strongly, which prompted a batch-effect correction. Patients showed significantly higher frequencies than controls for roughly five TRBV segments, among them TRBV5-6, TRBV5-1 and TRBV20-1. Normalized Chao1 diversity was significantly lower in multiple sclerosis patients than controls, suggesting substantial peripheral T-cell clonal expansion. The control group was slightly older than the multiple sclerosis patient group.

To demonstrate the VDJtools post-analysis software, TCR beta repertoires were profiled from the peripheral blood of about 13 young patients with multiple sclerosis. The multiple sclerosis patients were children and adolescents between roughly 6 and 16 years of age. The library was produced with PCR. Sequencing used an Illumina HiSeq 2500. Unique molecular identifiers were incorporated into TCR beta cDNA libraries to reduce PCR and sequencing biases. Roughly 500,000 cDNA molecules were obtained for every 1 to 10 million input T cells, so each molecule roughly corresponded to one T cell. The patient libraries were prepared and sequenced with the same protocol used for the earlier healthy control dataset. Samples belonging to the same batch were prepared together, multiplexed and sequenced on a shared HiSeq lane. The paper's processing steps were these. Raw barcoded reads were processed with MIGEC, discarding single-read molecular identifier groups before consensus assembly and CDR3 extraction. VDJtools was used for post-analysis of the clonotype tables, and diversity was normalized by down-sampling every dataset to the size of the smallest sample. Repertoire overlap clustering matched CDR3 amino acid but not nucleotide sequences to correct batch-related cross-sample contamination. In TCRdb, the public reads were trimmed at Q25 with fastp and aligned with MiXCR, with productive beta chains retained. Identical CDR3 proteins give one entry, which carries the most common genes and DNA. TCRdb assigned the V and J calls; the authors' analysis was not used. This sample is represented by around 700,000 distinct CDR3 sequences; around 60% of them were singletons. Approximately 10% of the sample is held by the ten biggest clonotypes.

The germline ends are 9 bases apart after V is trimmed by 5 bases and J by 4 bases. CDR1 is given as SGHNT and CDR2 as YENEEA, both from the germline V gene. The CDR3 has 13 amino acids, counting the end cysteine and phenylalanine. The CDR3 DNA has 39 bases and is translated from base 1. The origin of this receptor is a girl aged 2-10 years with multiple sclerosis. The material sequenced was blood. The chain joins TRBV11-3 to TRBJ2-1; the best D guess is TRBD1, with 5 bases matching. Here is the DNA: TGTGCCAGCAGCCAGGGCCAGTACAATGAGCAGTTCTTC. It codes for CASSQGQYNEQFF.